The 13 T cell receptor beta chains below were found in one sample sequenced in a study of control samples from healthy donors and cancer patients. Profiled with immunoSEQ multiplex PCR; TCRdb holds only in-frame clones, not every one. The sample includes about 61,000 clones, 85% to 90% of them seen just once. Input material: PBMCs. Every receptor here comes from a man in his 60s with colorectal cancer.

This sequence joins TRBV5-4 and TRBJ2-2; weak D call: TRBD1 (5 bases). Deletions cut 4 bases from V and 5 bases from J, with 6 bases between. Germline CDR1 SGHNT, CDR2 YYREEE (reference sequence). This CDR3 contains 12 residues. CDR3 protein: CASSDRTGELFF. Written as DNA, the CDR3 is TGTGCCAGCAGCGACAGAACCGGGGAGCTGTTTTTT.

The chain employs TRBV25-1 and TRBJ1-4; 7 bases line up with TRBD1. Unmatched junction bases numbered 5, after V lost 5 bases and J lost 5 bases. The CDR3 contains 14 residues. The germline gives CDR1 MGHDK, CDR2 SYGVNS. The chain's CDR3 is CASSIRQGNEKLFF. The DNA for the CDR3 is TGTGCCAGCAGTATACGACAGGGAAATGAAAAACTGTTTTTT.

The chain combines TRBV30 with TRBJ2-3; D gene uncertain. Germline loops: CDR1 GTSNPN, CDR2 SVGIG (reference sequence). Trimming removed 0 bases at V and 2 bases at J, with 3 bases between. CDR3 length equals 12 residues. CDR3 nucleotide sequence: TGTGCCTGGAGTGTATACACAGATACGCAGTATTTT. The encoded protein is CAWSVYTDTQYF.

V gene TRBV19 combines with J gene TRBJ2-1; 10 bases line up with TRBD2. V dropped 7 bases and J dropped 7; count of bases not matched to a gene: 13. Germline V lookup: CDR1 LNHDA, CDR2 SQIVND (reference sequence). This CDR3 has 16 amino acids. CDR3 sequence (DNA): TGTGCCAGTACCTTGGGGCCAGCGGGGGGGCAGAATGAGCAGTTCTTC. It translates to CASTLGPAGGQNEQFF.

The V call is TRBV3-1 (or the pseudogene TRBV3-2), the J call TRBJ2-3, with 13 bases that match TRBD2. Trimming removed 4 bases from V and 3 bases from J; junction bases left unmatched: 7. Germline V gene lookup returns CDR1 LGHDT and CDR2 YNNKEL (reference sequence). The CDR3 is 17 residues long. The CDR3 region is CASSLTSGGAGTDTQYF. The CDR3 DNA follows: TGTGCCAGCAGCCTCACTAGCGGGGGGGCGGGTACAGATACGCAGTATTTT.

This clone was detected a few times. The DNA for the CDR3 is TGTGCCAGCAGCCTCACAGGGGTGGACACCGGGGAGCTGTTTTTT. It translates to CASSLTGVDTGELFF. V usage is TRBV6-5 and J usage is TRBJ2-2, with 7 bases lining up with TRBD1. V was clipped by 6 bases and J by 3 bases; unmatched bases: 7. The CDR3 runs 15 residues. Germline V gives CDR1 MNHEY, CDR2 SVGAGI.

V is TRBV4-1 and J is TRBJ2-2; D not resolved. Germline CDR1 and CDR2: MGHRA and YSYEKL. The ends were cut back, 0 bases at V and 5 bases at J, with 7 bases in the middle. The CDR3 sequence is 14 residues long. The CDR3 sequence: CASSQEWGTGELFF. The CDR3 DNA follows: TGCGCCAGCAGCCAAGAGTGGGGTACCGGGGAGCTGTTTTTT.

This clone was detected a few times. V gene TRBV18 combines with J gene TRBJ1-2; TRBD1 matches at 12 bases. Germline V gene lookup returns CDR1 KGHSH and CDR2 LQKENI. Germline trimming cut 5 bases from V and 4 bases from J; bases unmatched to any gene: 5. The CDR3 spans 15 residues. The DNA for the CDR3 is TGTGCCAGCTCAACCGGGACAGGGGGCTTCTATGGCTACACCTTC. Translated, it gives CASSTGTGGFYGYTF.

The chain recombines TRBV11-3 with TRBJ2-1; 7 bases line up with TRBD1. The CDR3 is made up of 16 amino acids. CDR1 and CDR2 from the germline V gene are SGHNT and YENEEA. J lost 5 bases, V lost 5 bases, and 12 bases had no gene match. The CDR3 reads CASSPRTGSFDNEQFF. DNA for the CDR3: TGTGCCAGCAGCCCCCGGACAGGCTCGTTCGACAATGAGCAGTTCTTC.

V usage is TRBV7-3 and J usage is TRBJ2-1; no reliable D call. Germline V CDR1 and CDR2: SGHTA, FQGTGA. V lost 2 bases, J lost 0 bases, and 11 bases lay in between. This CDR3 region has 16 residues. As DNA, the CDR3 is TGTGCCAGCAGCTTACGCACTGGAAGCTCCTACAATGAGCAGTTCTTC. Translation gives CASSLRTGSSYNEQFF.

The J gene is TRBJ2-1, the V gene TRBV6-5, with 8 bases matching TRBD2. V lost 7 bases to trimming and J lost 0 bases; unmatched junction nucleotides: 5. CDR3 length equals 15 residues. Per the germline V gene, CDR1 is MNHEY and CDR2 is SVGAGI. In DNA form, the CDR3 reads TGTGCCAGCACCCCGGGGGGGGGCTCCTACAATGAGCAGTTCTTC. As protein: CASTPGGGSYNEQFF.

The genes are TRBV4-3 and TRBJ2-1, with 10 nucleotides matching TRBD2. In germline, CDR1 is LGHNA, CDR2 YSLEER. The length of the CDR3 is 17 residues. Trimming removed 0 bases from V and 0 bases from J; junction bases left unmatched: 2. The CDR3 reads CASSQESGGASYNEQFF. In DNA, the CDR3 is TGCGCCAGCAGCCAAGAAAGCGGGGGGGCCTCCTACAATGAGCAGTTCTTC.

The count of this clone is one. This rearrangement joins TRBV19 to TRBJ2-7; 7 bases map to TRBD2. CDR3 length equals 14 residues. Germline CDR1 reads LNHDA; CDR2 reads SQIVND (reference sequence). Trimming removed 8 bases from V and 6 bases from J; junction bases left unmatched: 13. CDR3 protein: CASVQSGGAGEQYF. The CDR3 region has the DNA TGTGCCAGTGTCCAGTCGGGGGGAGCGGGCGAGCAGTACTTC.